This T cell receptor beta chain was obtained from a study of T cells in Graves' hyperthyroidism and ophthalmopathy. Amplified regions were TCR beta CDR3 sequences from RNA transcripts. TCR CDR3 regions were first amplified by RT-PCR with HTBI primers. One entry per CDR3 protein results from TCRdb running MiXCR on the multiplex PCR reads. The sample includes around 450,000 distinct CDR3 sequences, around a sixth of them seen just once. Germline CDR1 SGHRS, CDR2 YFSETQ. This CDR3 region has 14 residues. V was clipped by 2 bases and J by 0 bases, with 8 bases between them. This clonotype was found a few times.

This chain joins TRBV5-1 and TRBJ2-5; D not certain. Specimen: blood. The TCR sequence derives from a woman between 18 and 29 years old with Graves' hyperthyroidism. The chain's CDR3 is CASSFNRYQETQYF. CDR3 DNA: TGCGCCAGCAGCTTTAATCGCTACCAAGAGACCCAGTACTTC.